This T cell receptor (beta chain) was profiled in a study of cytomegalovirus exposure and HLA in healthy donors. This PCR relied on a set of 60 Vbeta primers and 13 Jbeta primers. Clones were sequenced by immunoSEQ multiplex PCR, and TCRdb holds only the in-frame ones, with some missing. In the table there are about 120,000 clones, around 84% of which are singletons. Note on this clone: Antigen unknown.

Study conclusions and caveats: It is likely that the observed cluster of highly shared sequence variants was a sequencing artifact. TRBV6-2, TRBV6-3 and some other V segments were excluded as indistinguishable.

This CDR3 has 15 residues. V was clipped by 7 bases and J by 10 bases, with 23 bases between them. Germline CDR1 and CDR2: SGHNT and YYREEE (reference sequence). Sample: PBMCs. The chain couples TRBV5-4 to TRBJ1-4; no firm D call. This TCR was sampled from a woman in her twenties or thirties in good health and CMV-seropositive. The CDR3 protein is CASSEMAPAGGKLFF. DNA for the CDR3: TGTGCCAGCTCCGAAATGGCCCCTGCCGGAGGAAAACTGTTTTTT.